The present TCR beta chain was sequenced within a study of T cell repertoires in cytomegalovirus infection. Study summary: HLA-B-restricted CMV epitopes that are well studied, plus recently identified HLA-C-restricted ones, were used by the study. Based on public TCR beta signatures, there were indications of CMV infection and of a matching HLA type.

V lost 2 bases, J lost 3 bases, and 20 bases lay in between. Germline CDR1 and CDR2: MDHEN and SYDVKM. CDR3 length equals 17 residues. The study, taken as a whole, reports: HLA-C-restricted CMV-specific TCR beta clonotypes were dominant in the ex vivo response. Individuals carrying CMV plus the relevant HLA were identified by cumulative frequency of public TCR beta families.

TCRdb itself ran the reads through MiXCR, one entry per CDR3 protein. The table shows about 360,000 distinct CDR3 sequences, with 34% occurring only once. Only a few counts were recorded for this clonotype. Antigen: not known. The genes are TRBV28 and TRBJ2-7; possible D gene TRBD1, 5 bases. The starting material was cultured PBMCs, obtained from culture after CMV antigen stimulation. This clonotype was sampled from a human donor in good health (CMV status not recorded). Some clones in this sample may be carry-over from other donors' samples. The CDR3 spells CASSLGARWFSGYEQYF. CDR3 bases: TGTGCCAGCAGTTTAGGGGCCCGATGGTTCTCGGGCTACGAGCAGTACTTC.